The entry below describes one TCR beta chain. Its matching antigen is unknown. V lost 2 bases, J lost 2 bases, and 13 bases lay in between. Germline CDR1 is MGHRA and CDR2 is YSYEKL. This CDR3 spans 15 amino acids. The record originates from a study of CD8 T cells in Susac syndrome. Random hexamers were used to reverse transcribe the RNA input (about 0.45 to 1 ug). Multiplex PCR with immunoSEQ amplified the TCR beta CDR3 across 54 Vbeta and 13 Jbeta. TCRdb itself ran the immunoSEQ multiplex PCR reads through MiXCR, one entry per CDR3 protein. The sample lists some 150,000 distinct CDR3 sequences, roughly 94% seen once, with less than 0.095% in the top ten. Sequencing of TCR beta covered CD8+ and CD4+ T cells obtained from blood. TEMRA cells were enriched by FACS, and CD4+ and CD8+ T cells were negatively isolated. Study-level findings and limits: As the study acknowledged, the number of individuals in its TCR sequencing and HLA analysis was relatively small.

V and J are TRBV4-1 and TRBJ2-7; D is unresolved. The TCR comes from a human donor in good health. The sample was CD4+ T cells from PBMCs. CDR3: CASSQNLSPTYEQYF. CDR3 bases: TGCGCCAGCAGCCAAAACTTGAGCCCCACCTACGAGCAGTACTTC.